One sample yielded the 14 T cell receptor beta chains listed below, sequenced in a study of T-cell memory formation after mild COVID-19. TCRdb independently ran MiXCR on the 5' RACE reads; one entry per CDR3 protein. This sample carries about 110,000 distinct CDR3 sequences, 15% to 20% of them seen once, and the ten largest clones take about 6%. The source material was PBMCs or a T cell subset sorted from them (not recorded which). These receptors were obtained from a young man who had mild COVID-19 (a few samples of this study predate the infection). Cell type and time point are not known.

The genes are TRBV4-3 and TRBJ2-7; TRBD1 aligns across 9 bases. V dropped 2 bases and J dropped 2; count of bases not matched to a gene: 7. The germline CDR1 and CDR2 sequences are LGHNA and YSLEER. CDR3 length: 16 amino acids. CDR3 region: CASSQSWGQGTYEQYF. The CDR3 DNA follows: TGCGCCAGCAGCCAAAGTTGGGGACAGGGAACCTACGAGCAGTACTTC.

This clonotype has only a few counts. The genes are TRBV30 and TRBJ2-5, with a tentative D call TRBD2 (6 bases). CDR1 is GTSNPN, CDR2 SVGIG, per germline (reference sequence). The ends were cut back, 7 bases at V and 5 bases at J, with 17 bases in the middle. This CDR3 contains 13 residues. CDR3 loop: CASGTADGETQYF. The DNA of the CDR3 is TGTGCCTCGGGGACTGCCGATGGGGAGACCCAGTACTTC.

This clonotype appeared a few times. The chain employs TRBV12-3 or TRBV12-4 and TRBJ1-1; D remains ambiguous. The CDR3 extends over 14 amino acids. The V end was cut by 4 bases, the J end by 4 bases, with 13 bases between. DNA for the CDR3: TGTGCCAGCAGTTCAGTGGAAGGGTTCACTGAAGCTTTCTTT. Residues: CASSSVEGFTEAFF.

This clonotype has just a few counts. The chain has TRBV7-6 and TRBJ2-5, with 11 bases lining up with TRBD1. Looked up from germline, CDR1 is SGHVS and CDR2 is FNYEAQ. CDR3 size: 15 residues. Trimming cost V 5 bases and J 4 bases; bases outside gene matches: 6. CDR3 sequence reads: CASSTGQGVGETQYF. Here the CDR3 DNA reads TGTGCCAGCAGCACGGGACAGGGGGTTGGAGAGACCCAGTACTTC.

The chain uses TRBV29-1 and TRBJ1-6, with 7 bases lining up with TRBD1. Germline CDR1 and CDR2: SQVTM and ANQGSEA. This CDR3 spans 13 amino acids. Unmatched junction bases numbered 5, after V lost 6 bases and J lost 6 bases. The DNA for the CDR3 is TGCAGCGTGAAGGACAGGAGTAATTCACCCCTCCACTTT. Protein sequence: CSVKDRSNSPLHF. Using reference TRBV29-1 and TRBJ1-6 for the parts outside the CDR3, the full variable domain is SAVISQKPSRDICQRGTSLTIQCQVDSQVTMMFWYRQQPGQSLTLIATANQGSEATYESGFVIDKFPISRPNLTFSTLTVSNMSPEDSSIYLCSVKDRSNSPLHFGNGTRLTVT.

V and J are TRBV28 and TRBJ2-5; no definite D call. This CDR3 spans 13 amino acids. V was clipped by 1 base and J by 7 bases, with 10 bases between them. In germline, CDR1 is MDHEN, CDR2 SYDVKM. CDR3 loop: CASSLYQVGTQYF. The DNA of the CDR3 is TGTGCCAGCAGTTTATACCAGGTTGGGACCCAGTACTTC.

This clonotype was seen more than once but under ten times. The chain couples TRBV6-5 to TRBJ1-2, with D hard to call. Germline V lookup: CDR1 MNHEY, CDR2 SVGAGI. V lost 5 bases, J lost 2 bases, and 9 bases lay in between. The CDR3 is 13 amino acids. The CDR3 nucleotides are TGTGCCAGCAGTCCAGGACGGAACTATGGCTACACCTTC. Translated: CASSPGRNYGYTF.

The chain employs TRBV6-2 or TRBV6-3 and TRBJ2-7; the match to TRBD1 covers 7 bases. Trimming removed 6 bases from V and 7 bases from J; junction bases left unmatched: 12. This CDR3 spans 14 amino acids. Germline V lookup: CDR1 MNHEY, CDR2 SVGEGT. The CDR3 DNA reads as TGTGCCAGCAGCCCGGCAGTCCGGACAGGAGAGCAGTACGTC. This encodes CASSPAVRTGEQYV.

This rearrangement joins TRBV6-2 or TRBV6-3 to TRBJ1-1; D might be TRBD1 (6 bases). Per the germline V gene, CDR1 is MNHEY and CDR2 is SVGEGT. V was shortened by 4 bases and J by 1 base, with 10 bases between the two germline ends. The CDR3 spans 14 residues. The CDR3: CASSWDTGNTEAFF. CDR3 DNA sequence: TGTGCCAGCAGTTGGGACACCGGGAACACTGAAGCTTTCTTT.

In its sample, this clonotype was seen many times. The gene calls are TRBV3-1 and TRBJ2-2, with unresolved D. CDR3 size: 15 residues. Trimming cost V 3 bases and J 1 base, with 9 bases left between them. The germline CDR1 and CDR2 sequences are LGHDT and YNNKEL (reference sequence). The CDR3 DNA follows: TGTGCCAGCAGCCATCGCCTAAAGAACACCGGGGAGCTGTTTTTT. It translates to CASSHRLKNTGELFF.

V usage is TRBV4-1 and J usage is TRBJ2-3; D ambiguous. The CDR3 spans 15 residues. Per germline, CDR1 MGHRA and CDR2 YSYEKL. V lost 2 bases and J lost 1, with 10 bases in between. CDR3 sequence (DNA): TGCGCCAGCAGCCAATTAGTTTTTGGCACAGATACGCAGTATTTT. This sequence encodes CASSQLVFGTDTQYF.

The table lists this clonotype with a few counts. This CDR3 reads CSARPPQGTGRIGTDTQYF. For the CDR3, the DNA is TGCAGTGCTAGACCCCCCCAAGGGACAGGGAGAATCGGCACAGATACGCAGTATTTT. The chain employs TRBV20-1 and TRBJ2-3; 9 nucleotides match TRBD1. The CDR3 is 19 residues long. With V trimmed by 2 bases and J by 1 base, 16 bases remained unmatched. Germline CDR1 DFQATT, CDR2 SNEGSKA (reference sequence).

V is TRBV7-3 and J is TRBJ1-1, with D maybe TRBD1 (5 bases). The CDR3 loop spans 14 amino acids. Germline CDR1 SGHTA, CDR2 FQGTGA. The V gene lost 4 bases and the J gene lost 4 bases, with 13 bases spanning the gap. CDR3 DNA: TGTGCCAGCAGCTCGAGTCAGGGAAGCACTGAAGCTTTCTTT. This gives the protein CASSSSQGSTEAFF.

This clonotype was seen more than once but under ten times. V and J are TRBV10-1 and TRBJ2-7; maybe TRBD2 (5 bases). The CDR3 contains 13 residues. V gave up 5 bases and J gave up 2 bases, with 10 bases separating them. Germline assignment: CDR1 WNHNN and CDR2 SYGVQD (reference sequence). CDR3 DNA sequence: TGCGCCAGCAGTCGGGAAACCCCCTACGAGCAGTACTTC. This encodes CASSRETPYEQYF.